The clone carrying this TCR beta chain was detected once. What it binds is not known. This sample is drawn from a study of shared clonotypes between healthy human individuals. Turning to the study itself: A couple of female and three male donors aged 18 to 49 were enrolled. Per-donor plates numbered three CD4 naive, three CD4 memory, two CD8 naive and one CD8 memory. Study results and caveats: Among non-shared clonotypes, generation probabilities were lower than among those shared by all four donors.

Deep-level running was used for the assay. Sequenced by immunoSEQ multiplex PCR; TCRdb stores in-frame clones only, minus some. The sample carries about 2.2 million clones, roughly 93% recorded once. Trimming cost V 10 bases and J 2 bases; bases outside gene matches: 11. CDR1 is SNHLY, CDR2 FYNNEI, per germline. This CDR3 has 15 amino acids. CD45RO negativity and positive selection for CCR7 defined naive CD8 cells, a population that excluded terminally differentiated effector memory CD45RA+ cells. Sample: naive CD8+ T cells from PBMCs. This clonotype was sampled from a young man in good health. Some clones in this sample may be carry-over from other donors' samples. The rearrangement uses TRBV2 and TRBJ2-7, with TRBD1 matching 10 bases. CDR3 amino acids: CATFSGTGVPYEQYF. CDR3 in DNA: TGTGCCACCTTCTCCGGGACAGGGGTCCCCTACGAGCAGTACTTC. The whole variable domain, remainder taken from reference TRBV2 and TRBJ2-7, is EPEVTQTPSHQVTQMGQEVILRCVPISNHLYFYWYRQILGQKVEFLVSFYNNEISEKSEIFDDQFSVERPDGSNFTLKIRSTKLEDSAMYFCATFSGTGVPYEQYFGPGTRLTVT.